The 30 T cell receptor beta chains below were found in one sample sequenced in a study of T cells in Graves' hyperthyroidism and ophthalmopathy. TCR beta CDR3 region amplification was performed from RNA transcripts. Researchers ran a first-round RT-PCR on the TCR CDR3 using the HTBI primer set. One entry per CDR3 protein, called by TCRdb with MiXCR from the multiplex PCR reads. The table records some 720,000 distinct CDR3 sequences, roughly 15% of them present only once. Sequencing was carried out using blood. The source is a man younger than 35 with Graves' hyperthyroidism.

This chain connects TRBV7-2 to TRBJ2-1, with D possibly matching TRBD2 (5 bases). This CDR3 is built from 13 residues. Germline V gives CDR1 SGHTA, CDR2 FQGNSA. With 1 base removed from V and 8 bases from J, the gap between germline ends came to 9 bases. For the CDR3, the DNA is TGTGCCAGCAGCTTAGGGGGAGATGATGAGCAGTTCTTC. This translates into CASSLGGDDEQFF.

This clonotype was recorded a few times. The chain links TRBV12-3 or TRBV12-4 to TRBJ2-3; 14 bases agree with TRBD2. The V gene end was trimmed by 6 bases and the J gene end by 7 bases; junction bases not matched to a gene: 21. There are 20 residues in the CDR3. CDR3 in amino acids: CASSQGLAGGRMPDLNTQYF. Here the CDR3 DNA reads TGTGCCAGCAGCCAAGGACTAGCGGGAGGCCGGATGCCCGATCTGAATACGCAGTATTTT.

This chain uses TRBV18 with TRBJ1-6; D is undetermined. Germline-derived CDR1 and CDR2 are KGHSH and LQKENI. The CDR3 length is 14 residues. The V gene lost 5 bases and the J gene lost 7 bases, with 12 bases spanning the gap. CDR3: CASSEGLPNSPLHF. The DNA for the CDR3 is TGTGCCAGCTCAGAAGGTCTTCCGAATTCACCCCTCCACTTT.

This clonotype was detected only a few times. The chain joins TRBV29-1 to TRBJ1-4; D perhaps matches TRBD1 (5 bases). CDR3 length: 13 residues. Between the trimmed V and J ends, which lost 6 bases and 7 bases, there was a span of 15 bases. Germline assignment: CDR1 SQVTM and CDR2 ANQGSEA. Here the CDR3 DNA reads TGCAGCGTCGACTCTGGTGGGGGTGAAAAACTGTTTTTT. It codes for CSVDSGGGEKLFF.

This clonotype occurred many times. The CDR3 protein is CASSYGLAGDNEQFF. The DNA for the CDR3 is TGTGCCAGCAGTTACGGGCTAGCGGGAGACAATGAGCAGTTCTTC. The chain uses TRBV6-2 or TRBV6-3 and TRBJ2-1, with TRBD2 matching 10 bases. The CDR3 loop spans 15 amino acids. Germline CDR1 reads MNHEY; CDR2 reads SVGEGT. J was trimmed by 5 bases and V by 2 bases; bases with no gene match: 3.

This clonotype was picked up many times. The chain joins TRBV6-1 to TRBJ2-7, with 8 bases fitting TRBD2. Per germline, CDR1 MNHNS and CDR2 SASEGT. J lost 3 bases, V lost 3 bases, and 7 bases had no gene match. The CDR3 contains 15 residues. CDR3 residues: CASSDRGAGGYEQYF. As DNA, the CDR3 is TGTGCCAGCAGTGATCGGGGGGCGGGAGGCTACGAGCAGTACTTC.

The CDR3 DNA follows: TGTGCCAGCAGTTTATCGATAGCGGGAGTGGGCGATACGCAGTATTTT. This encodes CASSLSIAGVGDTQYF. The chain combines TRBV28 with TRBJ2-3; 9 bases are shared with TRBD2. The CDR3 has 16 amino acids. The junction had 8 bases not matched to a gene; V was cut back by 1 base and J by 6 bases. Germline CDR1 reads MDHEN; CDR2 reads SYDVKM. The variable domain in full, completed from reference TRBV28 and TRBJ2-3, reads DVKVTQSSRYLVKRTGEKVFLECVQDMDHENMFWYRQDPGLGLRLIYFSYDVKMKEKGDIPEGYSVSREKKERFSLILESASTNQTSMYLCASSLSIAGVGDTQYFGPGTRLTVL.

This chain uses TRBV13 with TRBJ2-7; TRBD2 matches at 14 bases. The V gene end was trimmed by 4 bases and the J gene end by 3 bases; junction bases not matched to a gene: 8. Germline V gene data show CDR1 as PRHDT and CDR2 as FYEKMQ (reference sequence). The CDR3 covers 17 residues. CDR3 DNA sequence: TGTGCCAGCAGCTCGCGGACTAGCGGGAGGATAGGCTACGAGCAGTACTTC. It codes for CASSSRTSGRIGYEQYF.

As for this clonotype: The junction differs from germline at one of its ends, possibly a read error. CDR3 nucleotides: TGTGCCGGCAGTGAAGCGGGTAACACCGGGGAGCTGTTTTTT. Translated, it gives CAGSEAGNTGELFF. The chain carries TRBV2 and TRBJ2-2, with D perhaps TRBD2 (6 bases). The CDR3 extends over 14 amino acids. The germline CDR1 and CDR2 sequences are SNHLY and FYNNEI.

This clonotype was counted at least ten times. The chain joins TRBV7-2 to TRBJ2-1; a possible D gene is TRBD2 (6 bases). V lost 8 bases and J lost 2, with 19 bases in between. The CDR3 consists of 16 residues. CDR1 SGHTA and CDR2 FQGNSA come from the germline V gene. This chain's CDR3 is CASAPSVGSTYNEQFF. In DNA, the CDR3 is TGTGCCAGCGCCCCCTCAGTCGGGAGCACCTACAATGAGCAGTTCTTC.

The V and J genes are TRBV6-2 or TRBV6-3 and TRBJ1-1; a weak D match, TRBD1 (5 bases). Germline-derived CDR1 and CDR2 are MNHEY and SVGEGT. V lost 6 bases and J lost 3, with 14 bases in between. The CDR3 has 14 amino acids. The CDR3 nucleotides are TGTGCCAGCAGCCGCCAAGGGACGGACACTGAAGCTTTCTTT. Translated, it gives CASSRQGTDTEAFF.

This clonotype was seen many times. The CDR3 protein is CASSQEGREKLFF. In DNA form, the CDR3 reads TGTGCCAGCAGCCAAGAGGGCCGGGAAAAACTGTTTTTT. This sequence joins TRBV3-1 and TRBJ1-4; D gene ambiguous. Germline CDR1 is LGHDT and CDR2 is YNNKEL (reference sequence). The CDR3 has 13 residues. V was shortened by 0 bases and J by 8 bases, with 7 bases between the two germline ends.

This chain links TRBV27 with TRBJ1-6; tentative D call: TRBD1 (5 bases). Germline V CDR1 and CDR2: MNHEY, SMNVEV (reference sequence). This CDR3 has 16 amino acids. Trimming took 5 bases from V and 4 from J, leaving 15 bases between them. In DNA, the CDR3 is TGTGCCAGCAGTCCCGGGGCAGGCCTTTATAATTCACCCCTCCACTTT. Amino acids: CASSPGAGLYNSPLHF.

The sample holds many counts of this clonotype. This sequence joins TRBV7-9 and TRBJ2-2; D is possibly TRBD2 (5 bases). The CDR3 has 16 amino acids. Germline V gene sequence: CDR1 SEHNR, CDR2 FQNEAQ (reference sequence). Trimming took off 8 bases at V and 5 bases at J, with 21 bases between the two ends. The CDR3 protein is CASPGRAKRRTGELFF. The CDR3 nucleotides read TGTGCCAGCCCGGGTCGCGCCAAACGGAGGACCGGGGAGCTGTTTTTT.

At least ten counts were recorded for this clonotype. This chain connects TRBV12-3 or TRBV12-4 to TRBJ2-5, with 10 bases matching TRBD2. The CDR3 is 14 residues long. The ends lost 4 bases at V and 5 bases at J; junction bases unmatched: 4. The CDR3 loop is CASSYSGRSETQYF. For the CDR3, the DNA is TGTGCCAGCAGTTATAGCGGGAGGTCGGAGACCCAGTACTTC.

The chain employs TRBV6-5 and TRBJ1-4; D gene unclear. V was cut by 3 bases and J by 8 bases, with 10 bases left in between. This CDR3 has 13 amino acids. Germline V CDR1 and CDR2: MNHEY, SVGAGI. The CDR3 DNA sequence: TGTGCCAGCAGTTATAACCTAGGGGAAAAACTGTTTTTT. Translated, it gives CASSYNLGEKLFF.

The table lists this clonotype with a few counts. V gene TRBV19 combines with J gene TRBJ1-2, with a tentative D call TRBD1 (5 bases). Germline V gene sequence: CDR1 LNHDA, CDR2 SQIVND (reference sequence). The CDR3 extends over 14 amino acids. Trimming took off 4 bases at V and 5 bases at J, with 14 bases between the two ends. The CDR3 region is CASSTLGTFYGYTF. The CDR3, as DNA: TGTGCCAGTAGTACCTTGGGGACGTTTTATGGCTACACCTTC.

Note on this clonotype: Just one base apart from a much larger clone, this may be a read error. This chain links TRBV2 with TRBJ1-1; no firm D call. CDR3 length equals 14 residues. Germline V gene data show CDR1 as SNHLY and CDR2 as FYNNEI. The CDR3 protein is CASSFRHMNTEALF. CDR3 bases: TGTGCCAGCAGCTTCCGTCACATGAACACTGAAGCTCTCTTT.

This clonotype was seen at least ten times. This rearrangement joins TRBV27 to TRBJ2-6; maybe TRBD1 (5 bases). This CDR3 spans 16 amino acids. V was pared by 5 bases and J by 1 base, with 12 bases between. Looked up from germline, CDR1 is MNHEY and CDR2 is SMNVEV (reference sequence). The chain's CDR3 is CASSIVGASGANVLTF. In DNA, the CDR3 is TGTGCCAGCAGTATCGTAGGGGCTTCTGGGGCCAACGTCCTGACTTTC.

This clonotype was observed a handful of times. The CDR3 spells CASRTGEGTDTQYF. The DNA of the CDR3 is TGTGCCAGCAGGACGGGAGAAGGGACAGATACGCAGTATTTT. The rearrangement uses TRBV6-2 or TRBV6-3 and TRBJ2-3, with D perhaps TRBD2 (6 bases). The CDR3 covers 14 residues. Germline lookup yields CDR1 MNHEY and CDR2 SVGEGT. Trimming pared 6 bases from V and 3 bases from J, leaving 13 bases between.

This clonotype was observed a handful of times. The rearrangement links TRBV12-5 to TRBJ2-1, with 10 bases identical to TRBD2. Germline values: CDR1 LGHNT, CDR2 FRNRAP. CDR3 length: 18 amino acids. J was trimmed by 6 bases and V by 2 bases; bases with no gene match: 13. The CDR3 region is CASGLIGLAGAPSNEQFF. In nucleotides, the CDR3 is TGTGCTAGTGGTTTGATAGGGCTAGCGGGAGCCCCTTCCAATGAGCAGTTCTTC.

The chain couples TRBV20-1 to TRBJ2-2; tentatively, D is TRBD2 (6 bases). The CDR3 consists of 12 residues. Germline V CDR1 and CDR2: DFQATT, SNEGSKA (reference sequence). Trimming took off 6 bases at V and 5 bases at J, with 10 bases between the two ends. The CDR3 sequence: CSAISGTGELFF. In DNA, the CDR3 is TGCAGTGCCATTAGCGGAACCGGGGAGCTGTTTTTT.

This clonotype turned up a few times. This rearrangement joins TRBV12-3 or TRBV12-4 to TRBJ2-2; 8 bases line up with TRBD2. CDR3 length: 15 residues. J gave up 4 bases and V 6 bases, and 7 bases lay outside the gene matches. The DNA for the CDR3 is TGTGCCAGCAGCCCCCTTAGCGGGGCCACCGGGGAGCTGTTTTTT. It is translated as CASSPLSGATGELFF.

This clonotype was seen only a few times. The chain employs TRBV2 and TRBJ2-1; 14 bases align to TRBD2. CDR1 and CDR2 (germline): SNHLY, FYNNEI. The CDR3 totals 16 residues. Germline trimming cut 6 bases from V and 7 bases from J; bases unmatched to any gene: 8. CDR3 bases: TGTGCCAGCAGCCGACTCAGACTAGCGGGAGGGAATGAGCAGTTCTTC. This codes for CASSRLRLAGGNEQFF.

This clonotype occurred many times. The chain links TRBV11-2 to TRBJ2-1; the D gene is possibly TRBD2 (5 bases). With 5 bases removed from V and 5 bases from J, the gap between germline ends came to 16 bases. The length of the CDR3 is 15 residues. Germline CDR1 reads SGHAT; CDR2 reads FQNNGV. The CDR3 loop reads CASSERGGYNNEQFF. The CDR3 DNA reads TGTGCCAGCAGCGAGAGAGGAGGCTACAACAATGAGCAGTTCTTC.

V gene TRBV5-4 combines with J gene TRBJ2-5, with D perhaps matching TRBD2 (6 bases). With 1 base removed from V and 5 bases from J, the gap between germline ends came to 15 bases. The CDR3 has 15 residues. In germline, CDR1 is SGHNT, CDR2 YYREEE (reference sequence). The CDR3 loop is CASSLIVGGSETQYF. The CDR3 DNA reads TGTGCCAGCAGCTTGATTGTCGGAGGGAGTGAGACCCAGTACTTC.

This clonotype was detected many times. The rearrangement links TRBV20-1 to TRBJ2-3; tentatively, D is TRBD1 or TRBD2 (6 bases each). Germline CDR1 reads DFQATT; CDR2 reads SNEGSKA (reference sequence). The CDR3 spans 16 residues. Trimming removed 0 bases from V and 3 bases from J, with 16 bases in between. The DNA for the CDR3 is TGCAGTGCTAGAGAGGAGGGGGGCCCACGGACAGATACGCAGTATTTT. Residues: CSAREEGGPRTDTQYF.

V gene TRBV7-9 combines with J gene TRBJ2-7; TRBD2 might be the D (6 bases). The CDR3 is 15 residues long. V lost 5 bases to trimming and J lost 9 bases, with 23 bases between them. Germline assignment: CDR1 SEHNR and CDR2 FQNEAQ (reference sequence). The CDR3 nucleotides read TGTGCCAGCAGCCCCGAGGGACTCTGGCTCGGGGGGCAGTACTTC. Translating it yields CASSPEGLWLGGQYF.

A few counts support this clonotype. The V gene is TRBV13, the J gene TRBJ1-1, with 7 bases lining up with TRBD1. The CDR3 has 18 amino acids. Trimming at V came to 3 bases and at J to 4 bases, leaving 17 bases not matched to a gene. Germline-derived CDR1 and CDR2 are PRHDT and FYEKMQ (reference sequence). The CDR3 loop reads CASSFYTGALLGGTEAFF. The CDR3 DNA reads as TGTGCCAGCAGCTTCTACACAGGGGCCCTTCTGGGGGGCACTGAAGCTTTCTTT.

This chain's CDR3 is CSVEGRGLAGVGDEQFF. The DNA for the CDR3 is TGCAGCGTTGAAGGAAGGGGCCTAGCGGGCGTAGGCGATGAGCAGTTCTTC. V usage is TRBV29-1 and J usage is TRBJ2-1, with TRBD2 matching over 8 bases. This CDR3 region has 17 residues. V lost 1 base to trimming and J lost 8 bases; unmatched junction nucleotides: 16. From germline, CDR1 is SQVTM and CDR2 ANQGSEA.